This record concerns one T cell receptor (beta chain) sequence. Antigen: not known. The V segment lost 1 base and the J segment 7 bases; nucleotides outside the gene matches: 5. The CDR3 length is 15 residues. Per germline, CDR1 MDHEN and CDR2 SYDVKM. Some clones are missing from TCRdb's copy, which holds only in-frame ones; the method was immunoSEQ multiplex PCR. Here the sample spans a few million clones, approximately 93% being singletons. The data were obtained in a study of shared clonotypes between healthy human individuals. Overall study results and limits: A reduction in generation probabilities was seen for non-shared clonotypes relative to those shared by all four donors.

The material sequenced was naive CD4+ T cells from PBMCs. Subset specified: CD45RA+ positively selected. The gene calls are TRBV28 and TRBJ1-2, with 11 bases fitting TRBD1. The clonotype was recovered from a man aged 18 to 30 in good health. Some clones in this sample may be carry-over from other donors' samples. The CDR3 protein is CASSLSRTGGFGYTF. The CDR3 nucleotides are TGTGCCAGCAGTTTATCCCGGACAGGGGGCTTTGGCTACACCTTC.